These T cell receptor beta chains were read from a single sample in a study of blood T cell repertoires in COVID-19. The data were produced by immunoSEQ multiplex PCR, yet TCRdb's version contains in-frame clones alone and is incomplete. The sample holds roughly 250,000 clones, roughly 90% seen once. Sequenced sample: peripheral blood. These receptors were collected from a woman in her 30s with COVID-19, enrolled during active disease. Each CDR3 is given with its conserved first and last residue. D genes are given only for firm matches. Not all rows give a size; the values are once, few, many and, for expanded clones, a class.

d_call,j_call,cdr3_length,v_call,clone_size,cdr3_aa,cdr3_nt
.,TRBJ2-2,14,TRBV19,once,CASSPPGGTGELFF,TGTGCCAGTAGCCCCCCCGGCGGCACCGGGGAGCTGTTTTTT
.,TRBJ2-7,13,TRBV12-3/TRBV12-4,.,CASRYSDSYEQYF,TGTGCCAGCAGGTATAGCGATTCCTACGAGCAGTACTTC
.,TRBJ1-2,14,TRBV27,.,CASSLFGGAHGYTF,TGTGCCAGCAGTTTATTTGGGGGGGCACATGGCTACACCTTC
.,TRBJ1-5,16,TRBV19,.,CASSSQTVYSNQPQHF,TGTGCCAGTAGTTCTCAGACAGTTTATAGCAATCAGCCCCAGCATTTT
TRBD2,TRBJ2-1,11,TRBV2,few,CASTGLAPAFF,TGTGCCAGCACGGGACTAGCCCCTGCGTTCTTC
TRBD2,TRBJ2-2,16,TRBV6-2/TRBV6-3,.,CASSDPSGGAAGELFF,TGTGCCAGCAGCGATCCTAGCGGGGGGGCCGCCGGGGAGCTGTTTTTT
.,TRBJ2-5,12,TRBV7-9,.,CASSAGMEDQYF,TGTGCCAGCAGCGCTGGGATGGAGGACCAGTACTTC
TRBD2,TRBJ2-1,16,TRBV5-1,.,CASSLGGGGRSNEQFF,TGCGCCAGCAGCTTGGGAGGCGGGGGGCGGAGCAATGAGCAGTTCTTC
.,TRBJ2-6,19,TRBV9,.,CASSESGLPVASGANVLTF,TGTGCCAGCAGCGAATCGGGACTCCCCGTGGCGTCTGGGGCCAACGTCCTGACTTTC
.,TRBJ1-1,12,TRBV19,.,CATHAGFTEAFF,TGTGCCACCCATGCAGGGTTCACTGAAGCTTTCTTT
TRBD1,TRBJ2-5,14,TRBV6-5,.,CASSYSGGALTQYF,TGTGCCAGCAGTTATTCAGGGGGTGCGCTGACCCAGTACTTC
.,TRBJ1-4,16,TRBV7-2,.,CASSLVFGGVGEKLFF,TGTGCCAGCAGCTTAGTGTTCGGAGGGGTGGGTGAAAAACTGTTTTTT
TRBD2,TRBJ2-7,17,TRBV5-1,.,CASSPTGLAGGAYEQYF,TGCGCCAGCAGCCCTACGGGACTAGCGGGGGGTGCCTACGAGCAGTACTTC
TRBD2,TRBJ2-3,15,TRBV3-1/TRBV3-2,.,CASSQGTSGTDTQYF,TGTGCCAGCAGCCAAGGGACTAGCGGCACAGATACGCAGTATTTT
.,TRBJ1-2,14,TRBV7-9,.,CASSFRQLNYGYTF,TGTGCCAGCAGCTTCAGACAGCTTAACTATGGCTACACCTTC
TRBD1,TRBJ2-7,14,TRBV5-1,.,CASSSLLQGHEQYF,TGCGCCAGCAGCTCACTACTACAGGGGCACGAGCAGTACTTC
.,TRBJ1-2,15,TRBV5-1,.,CASSSAGTIGDGYTF,TGCGCCAGCAGCTCCGCTGGGACAATCGGGGATGGCTACACCTTC
TRBD1,TRBJ1-6,13,TRBV28,.,CASNRGDDSPLHF,TGTGCCAGCAACAGGGGCGACGATTCACCCCTCCACTTT
TRBD2,TRBJ2-5,14,TRBV5-1,.,CASNSERGEETQYF,TGCGCCAGCAACTCCGAGCGGGGGGAGGAGACCCAGTACTTC
.,TRBJ2-7,14,TRBV2,.,CASSLDGGPYEQYF,TGTGCCAGCAGCCTGGACGGAGGTCCCTACGAGCAGTACTTC
.,TRBJ2-1,14,TRBV29-1,.,CSVGRLSSYNEQFF,TGCAGCGTTGGTAGACTCAGCTCCTACAATGAGCAGTTCTTC
TRBD1,TRBJ1-5,16,TRBV15,few,CATSRTGIFGNQPQHF,TGTGCCACCAGCCGGACAGGGATTTTCGGGAATCAGCCCCAGCATTTT
TRBD2,TRBJ2-5,17,TRBV3-1/TRBV3-2,.,CASSQDITSGRLKTQYF,TGTGCCAGCAGCCAAGATATAACTAGCGGGCGGCTAAAGACCCAGTACTTC
.,TRBJ2-7,15,TRBV25-1,.,CASSADSLLGYEQYF,TGTGCCAGCAGTGCGGACAGCTTATTAGGCTACGAGCAGTACTTC
.,TRBJ1-6,15,TRBV4-2,.,CASSLLQGASSPLHF,TGTGCCAGCAGCCTTTTACAGGGTGCATCTTCACCCCTCCACTTT
.,TRBJ2-1,12,TRBV12-3/TRBV12-4,.,CASSSGWDEQFF,TGTGCCAGCAGTTCAGGGTGGGATGAGCAGTTCTTC
TRBD1,TRBJ2-1,16,TRBV3-1/TRBV3-2,.,CATSSPGQGNYNEQFF,TGTGCCACTTCAAGCCCGGGACAGGGGAACTACAATGAGCAGTTCTTC
TRBD2,TRBJ2-1,15,TRBV10-3,once,CAIPKRGGAYNEQFF,TGTGCCATCCCGAAGCGGGGGGGCGCATACAATGAGCAGTTCTTC
TRBD1,TRBJ2-3,15,TRBV24-1,.,CATSDPRQGADTQYF,TGTGCCACCAGTGATCCACGACAGGGTGCAGATACGCAGTATTTT
.,TRBJ2-7,12,TRBV19,.,CASSHGNYEQYF,TGTGCCAGTAGTCATGGCAACTACGAGCAGTACTTC
.,TRBJ2-5,14,TRBV6-5,.,CASRTTRIRETQYF,TGTGCCAGCAGAACGACAAGGATAAGGGAGACCCAGTACTTC
TRBD2,TRBJ2-7,15,TRBV15,.,CATSRGLGRGYEQYF,TGTGCCACCAGCAGAGGCCTCGGGAGGGGCTACGAGCAGTACTTC
TRBD2,TRBJ2-5,16,TRBV25-1,.,CASSLEVAGGGETQYF,TGTGCCAGCAGCCTCGAGGTTGCGGGGGGCGGGGAGACCCAGTACTTC
TRBD1,TRBJ2-7,15,TRBV5-1,few,CASSWGSGQDYEQYF,TGCGCCAGCAGCTGGGGCTCGGGACAGGACTACGAGCAGTACTTC
.,TRBJ1-5,14,TRBV19,.,CASSPGGSHQPQHF,TGTGCCAGTAGCCCGGGGGGATCGCATCAGCCCCAGCATTTT
.,TRBJ2-7,12,TRBV5-6,.,CASSDEGDEQYF,TGTGCCAGCAGCGACGAAGGGGACGAGCAGTACTTC
TRBD2,TRBJ2-1,15,TRBV3-1/TRBV3-2,.,CASSQGLAARNEQFF,TGTGCCAGCAGCCAAGGACTAGCGGCCCGAAATGAGCAGTTCTTC
TRBD1,TRBJ2-7,12,TRBV10-3,.,CAISEVTGAWDF,TGTGCCATCAGTGAAGTGACAGGGGCTTGGGACTTC
TRBD1,TRBJ2-5,15,TRBV7-9,.,CASSSGTGGEETQYF,TGTGCCAGCAGCTCCGGGACAGGGGGCGAAGAGACCCAGTACTTC
.,TRBJ1-2,14,TRBV11-2,few,CASSRQSGMGGYTF,TGTGCCAGCAGCCGACAGTCAGGGATGGGAGGCTACACCTTC
TRBD1,TRBJ1-2,11,TRBV19,.,CAIRTGEGYTF,TGTGCCATTAGGACAGGGGAAGGCTACACCTTC
.,TRBJ2-3,15,TRBV14,.,CASSQGFAGTDTQYF,TGTGCCAGCAGCCAAGGGTTCGCGGGCACAGATACGCAGTATTTT
.,TRBJ2-7,13,TRBV24-1,.,CATSDSGIWEQYF,TGTGCCACCAGTGATTCGGGGATCTGGGAGCAGTACTTC
.,TRBJ2-7,15,TRBV6-5,.,CASSVDRRISYEQYF,TGTGCCAGCAGCGTTGACAGGAGGATTTCCTACGAGCAGTACTTC
.,TRBJ2-3,12,TRBV7-8,.,CASSWRTGTQYF,TGTGCCAGCAGCTGGAGGACCGGTACGCAGTATTTT
.,TRBJ2-2,14,TRBV9,.,CASSVGSKIGELFF,TGTGCCAGCAGCGTAGGGAGTAAGATCGGGGAGCTGTTTTTT
.,TRBJ1-5,13,TRBV6-5,.,CASSGNSNQPQHF,TGTGCCAGCAGCGGGAATAGCAATCAGCCCCAGCATTTT
TRBD1,TRBJ1-4,14,TRBV6-6,.,CASSSRTGYEKLFF,TGTGCCAGCAGTTCCCGGACAGGTTATGAAAAACTGTTTTTT
.,TRBJ2-5,11,TRBV6-1,.,CASSESGTQYF,TGTGCCAGCAGTGAATCCGGGACCCAGTACTTC
.,TRBJ2-1,12,TRBV2,few,CASSLRDNEQFF,TGTGCCAGCAGCTTACGGGACAATGAGCAGTTCTTC
.,TRBJ1-5,14,TRBV27,.,CASSLLASNQPQHF,TGTGCCAGCAGTTTACTAGCAAGCAATCAGCCCCAGCATTTT
TRBD2,TRBJ2-7,16,TRBV11-3,.,CASSLGLGRGPYEQYF,TGTGCCAGCAGCTTGGGACTAGGAAGAGGGCCCTACGAGCAGTACTTC
.,TRBJ2-5,14,TRBV5-1,.,CASSLEKHQETQYF,TGCGCCAGCAGCTTGGAAAAGCACCAAGAGACCCAGTACTTC
.,TRBJ2-2,13,TRBV18,.,CASSSANTGELFF,TGTGCCAGCTCAAGCGCTAACACCGGGGAGCTGTTTTTT
.,TRBJ1-5,15,TRBV6-5,.,CASSYSTGSNQPQHF,TGTGCCAGCAGTTACTCGACTGGGAGCAATCAGCCCCAGCATTTT
TRBD2,TRBJ2-7,15,TRBV5-4,.,CASTTIGLAGSEQYF,TGTGCCAGCACCACCATCGGGCTAGCGGGGTCTGAGCAGTACTTC
.,TRBJ2-7,15,TRBV2,.,CASSRRAIPSYEQYF,TGTGCCAGCAGCCGCCGAGCCATTCCATCCTACGAGCAGTACTTC
TRBD1,TRBJ2-2,17,TRBV4-2,.,CASSSPGTGVNTGELFF,TGTGCCAGCAGCAGTCCCGGGACAGGAGTAAACACCGGGGAGCTGTTTTTT
.,TRBJ1-6,15,TRBV18,.,CASSPGGGVNSPLHF,TGTGCCAGCTCACCTGGGGGGGGAGTTAATTCACCCCTCCACTTT